This T cell receptor (beta chain) was found in a study of cytomegalovirus exposure and HLA in healthy donors. Germline CDR1 and CDR2: MNHNY and SVGAGI (reference sequence). With 2 bases clipped from V and 5 bases from J, the junction kept 6 bases outside the gene matches. This CDR3 has 14 residues. With 60 Vbeta and 13 Jbeta primers, the PCR was carried out. Clones were sequenced by immunoSEQ multiplex PCR, and TCRdb holds only the in-frame ones, with some missing. The table includes approximately 97,000 clones, around 85% detected once. This chain links TRBV6-6 with TRBJ2-7; 7 bases fit TRBD2. This clonotype was sampled from a man aged 35 to 55 in good health and CMV-seropositive. Sequencing was done on a sample of PBMCs. CDR3 DNA sequence: TGTGCCAGCAGTTACCTAGGGACTAACAACGAGCAGTACTTC. Translated, it gives CASSYLGTNNEQYF.